A single sample is the source of the 2 T cell receptor beta chains below, sequenced in a study of PD-1 blockade in classical Hodgkin lymphoma. As for time point: cycle 4 day 1 (C4D1), after 5 to 7 weeks of nivolumab. All patients experienced relapse after autologous stem cell transplantation, and brentuximab vedotin exposure was variable. The study purified CD4+ T cells from thawed PBMCs using magnetic negative selection. Data came from immunoSEQ multiplex PCR; TCRdb stores just in-frame clones and leaves some out. The top ten hold around 0.58% of the sample, which has 25,000 to 30,000 clones, approximately 80% seen once. This specimen consisted of CD4+ T cells from blood, obtained before the fourth cycle of nivolumab. These receptors were obtained from a human donor with classical Hodgkin lymphoma.

This chain connects TRBV4-2 to TRBJ2-7; possibly TRBD2 for D (6 bases). CDR1 is LGHNA and CDR2 is YNFKEQ in the germline V gene. This CDR3 is 15 amino acids long. The ends were cut back, 3 bases at V and 5 bases at J, with 17 bases in the middle. CDR3 amino acids: CASSQPSGLLDEQYF. In DNA, the CDR3 is TGTGCCAGCAGCCAGCCATCGGGACTCCTCGACGAGCAGTACTTC.

The V call is TRBV2, the J call TRBJ1-5, with D unresolved. CDR3 size: 14 residues. Looked up from germline, CDR1 is SNHLY and CDR2 is FYNNEI. With 4 bases removed from V and 4 bases from J, the gap between germline ends came to 11 bases. CDR3 sequence: CASSADGRNQPQHF. In DNA form, the CDR3 reads TGTGCCAGCAGTGCCGACGGACGGAATCAGCCCCAGCATTTT.